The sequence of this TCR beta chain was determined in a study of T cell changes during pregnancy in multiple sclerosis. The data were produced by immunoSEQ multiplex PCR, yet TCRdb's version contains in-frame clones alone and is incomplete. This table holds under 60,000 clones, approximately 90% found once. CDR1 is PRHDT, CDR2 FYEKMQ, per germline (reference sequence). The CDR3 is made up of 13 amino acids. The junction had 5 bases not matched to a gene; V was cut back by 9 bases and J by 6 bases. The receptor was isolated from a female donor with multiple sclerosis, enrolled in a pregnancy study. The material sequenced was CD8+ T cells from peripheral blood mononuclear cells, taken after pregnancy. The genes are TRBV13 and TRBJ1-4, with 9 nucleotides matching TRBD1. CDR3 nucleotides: TGTGCCAGTGGGGACAGGGATCATGAAAAACTGTTTTTT. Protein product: CASGDRDHEKLFF. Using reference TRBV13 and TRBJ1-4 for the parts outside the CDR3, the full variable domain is AAGVIQSPRHLIKEKRETATLKCYPIPRHDTVYWYQQGPGQDPQFLISFYEKMQSDKGSIPDRFSAQQFSDYHSELNMSSLELGDSALYFCASGDRDHEKLFFGSGTQLSVL.